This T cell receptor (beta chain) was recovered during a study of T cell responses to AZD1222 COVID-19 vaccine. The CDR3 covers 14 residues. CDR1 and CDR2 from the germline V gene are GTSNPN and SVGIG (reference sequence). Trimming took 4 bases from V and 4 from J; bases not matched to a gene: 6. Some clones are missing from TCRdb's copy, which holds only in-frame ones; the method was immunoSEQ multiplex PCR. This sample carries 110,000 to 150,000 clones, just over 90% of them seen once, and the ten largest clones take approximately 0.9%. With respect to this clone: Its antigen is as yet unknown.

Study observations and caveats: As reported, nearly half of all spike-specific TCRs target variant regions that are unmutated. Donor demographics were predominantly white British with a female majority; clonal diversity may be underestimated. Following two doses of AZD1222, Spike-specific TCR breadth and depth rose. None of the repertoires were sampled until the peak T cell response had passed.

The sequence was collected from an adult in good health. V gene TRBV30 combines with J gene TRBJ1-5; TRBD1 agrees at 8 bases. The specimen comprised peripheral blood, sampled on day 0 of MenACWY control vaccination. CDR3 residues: CAWNTGQVNQPQHF. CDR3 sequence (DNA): TGTGCCTGGAACACGGGACAGGTAAATCAGCCCCAGCATTTT.